This T cell receptor (beta chain) was profiled in a study of response to subunit inactivated influenza vaccine. TCRdb re-called the RT-PCR reads through MiXCR, storing one row per CDR3 protein. The repertoire includes roughly 670,000 distinct CDR3 sequences, 12% to 15% of them detected once, and 7.6% sits in the top ten. Only a few counts were recorded for this clonotype. Germline values: CDR1 LGHDT, CDR2 YNNKEL (reference sequence). The V and J ends lost 1 base and 2 bases, in that order; junction bases with no gene match: 6. The CDR3 has 16 amino acids. The source was PBMCs from blood, collected 14 days before vaccination. This rearrangement joins TRBV3-1 to TRBJ2-5, with 8 bases lining up with TRBD1. This clonotype originated in a man aged 45 to 65 who received an inactivated influenza vaccine. Here the CDR3 DNA reads TGTGCCAGCAGCCAAGCAGGACAGGGAACACAAGAGACCCAGTACTTC. Its translation: CASSQAGQGTQETQYF.